This entry lists 13 T cell receptor beta chains sequenced from one sample in a study of early T cells in non-severe SARS-CoV-2 infection. TCRdb ran MiXCR on the 5' RACE reads and lists one entry per CDR3 protein. The sample has some 54,000 distinct CDR3 sequences; about 10% are singletons. The sample consisted of whole blood. The receptors stem from an adult who was a healthcare worker with PCR-confirmed SARS-CoV-2 infection or an uninfected control (not recorded which).

This clonotype has a count of ten or more. The CDR3 DNA follows: TGCAGTGCTACCAGGGACAGGGGGCTCGACGAGCAGTACTTC. Residues: CSATRDRGLDEQYF. This chain joins TRBV20-1 and TRBJ2-7; TRBD1 matches at 12 bases. The CDR3 extends over 14 amino acids. V dropped 4 bases and J dropped 5; count of bases not matched to a gene: 6. Germline V lookup: CDR1 DFQATT, CDR2 SNEGSKA (reference sequence).

This clonotype was seen many times. V and J are TRBV6-1 and TRBJ1-1; D remains ambiguous. Germline CDR1 and CDR2: MNHNS and SASEGT. Trimming left V 7 bases short and J 6 bases short, with 9 bases between. CDR3 length equals 11 residues. The CDR3 loop is CASMSVAEAFF. DNA for the CDR3: TGTGCCAGCATGTCGGTCGCTGAAGCTTTCTTT.

This clonotype was seen ten or more times. The chain joins TRBV10-3 to TRBJ1-2; no definite D call. Germline V gives CDR1 ENHRY, CDR2 SYGVKD. This CDR3 has 14 amino acids. The V end lost 7 bases, the J end lost 0 bases, and 12 bases lay between the germline ends. The DNA of the CDR3 is TGTGCCATCACCCTGGACCGAGCTAACTATGGCTACACCTTC. This encodes CAITLDRANYGYTF.

The table lists this clonotype with many counts. This rearrangement joins TRBV12-5 to TRBJ1-1; 7 bases map to TRBD1. Germline CDR1 is LGHNT and CDR2 is FRNRAP. The CDR3 has 16 amino acids. V was clipped by 2 bases and J by 0 bases; unmatched bases: 6. CDR3 region: CASGLRQGTMNTEAFF. The CDR3 DNA sequence: TGTGCTAGTGGTTTGCGACAGGGCACCATGAACACTGAAGCTTTCTTT.

CDR3 DNA sequence: TGTGCCAGCAGTTTTGGACAGGGGAATGGAAACACCATATATTTT. Translating gives CASSFGQGNGNTIYF. The chain links TRBV12-3 or TRBV12-4 to TRBJ1-3; 9 bases match TRBD1. V lost 3 bases and J lost 3; bases outside the gene matches: 3. The CDR3 runs to 15 residues.

This clonotype has a handful of counts. CDR3 region: CASSLMGPGELFF. CDR3 sequence (DNA): TGTGCCAGCAGCTTAATGGGCCCCGGGGAGCTGTTTTTT. The rearrangement joins TRBV7-9 to TRBJ2-2; D uncertain. The V and J ends lost 2 bases and 6 bases respectively, with 7 bases between them. Germline V gene data show CDR1 as SEHNR and CDR2 as FQNEAQ (reference sequence). The CDR3 covers 13 residues.

This chain's CDR3 is CASSRTDSYNEQFF. CDR3 DNA sequence: TGTGCCAGCTCCAGGACTGACTCCTACAATGAGCAGTTCTTC. The V and J genes are TRBV27 and TRBJ2-1, with a tentative D call TRBD2 (5 bases). This CDR3 region has 14 residues. V was cut by 8 bases and J by 0 bases, with 11 bases left in between. From germline, CDR1 is MNHEY and CDR2 SMNVEV (reference sequence).

This chain joins TRBV7-8 and TRBJ2-2; no firm D call. This CDR3 has 17 residues. With 1 base removed from V and 3 bases from J, the gap between germline ends came to 15 bases. Germline V gene sequence: CDR1 SGHVS, CDR2 FQNEAQ. The CDR3 is CASSLERVLSYTGELFF. CDR3 DNA: TGTGCCAGCAGCTTAGAACGGGTTCTTTCGTACACCGGGGAGCTGTTTTTT.

This clonotype has ten or more counts. The V call is TRBV2, the J call TRBJ2-3, with 15 bases identical to TRBD2. Germline V gene sequence: CDR1 SNHLY, CDR2 FYNNEI. The CDR3 spans 16 residues. V gave up 8 bases and J gave up 3 bases; unmatched junction bases: 6. Here the CDR3 reads CASGPGTSGRTDTQYF. The CDR3 nucleotides read TGTGCCAGCGGACCCGGGACTAGCGGGAGGACAGATACGCAGTATTTT.

This clonotype was seen many times. The CDR3 is CASSSLGPGEDEAFF. The DNA for the CDR3 is TGTGCCAGCAGCTCCCTAGGGCCAGGTGAGGATGAAGCTTTCTTT. V usage is TRBV7-6 and J usage is TRBJ1-1; D is ambiguous. Trimming stripped 4 bases from V and 7 bases from J, with 19 bases between. The CDR3 totals 15 residues. Germline V gene data show CDR1 as SGHVS and CDR2 as FNYEAQ.

This clonotype has a count of ten or more. CDR3 amino acids: CASSLGQGNTEAFF. In DNA, the CDR3 is TGTGCCAGCAGTCTGGGACAGGGGAATACTGAAGCTTTCTTT. The J gene is TRBJ1-1, the V gene TRBV7-9; 10 nucleotides align to TRBD1. There are 14 residues in the CDR3. With V trimmed by 6 bases and J by 5 bases, 6 bases remained unmatched. Germline values: CDR1 SEHNR, CDR2 FQNEAQ (reference sequence).

The chain has TRBV6-2 or TRBV6-3 and TRBJ1-5; no reliable D call. The CDR3 is made up of 13 amino acids. Trimming took off 2 bases at V and 3 bases at J, with 5 bases between the two ends. CDR1 and CDR2 from the germline V gene are MNHEY and SVGEGT. The CDR3 sequence is CASSYRDNQPQHF. DNA for the CDR3: TGTGCCAGCAGTTACAGGGACAATCAGCCCCAGCATTTT.

This clonotype was picked up many times. V and J are TRBV4-1 and TRBJ1-2; TRBD1 matches 9 bases. This CDR3 has 17 amino acids. Germline loops: CDR1 MGHRA, CDR2 YSYEKL. After removal of 2 bases from V and 4 bases from J, the junction contained 11 bases not matched to a gene. CDR3 coding DNA: TGCGCCAGCAGCCAAAGGTCGTTCAGGGACAGGGCCTATGGCTACACCTTC. Encoded protein: CASSQRSFRDRAYGYTF.